This TCR beta chain was identified in a study of technical replicates of blood from several donors. V dropped 6 bases and J dropped 6; count of bases not matched to a gene: 7. The CDR3 runs 14 residues. Per germline, CDR1 MNHEY and CDR2 SVGAGI. Assay: immunoSEQ multiplex PCR; the TCRdb copy retains only in-frame clones and omits some. The repertoire holds about 93,000 clones, with about 95% as singletons. This rearrangement joins TRBV6-5 to TRBJ1-3, with 8 bases that match TRBD1. The sequenced sample consisted of T cells isolated from PBMCs. This sequence originates from a human donor in good health. The CDR3 nucleotides are TGTGCCAGCAGGGACAGGGTAAAGGAAAACACCATATATTTT. Amino acid sequence: CASRDRVKENTIYF.